Listed below are T cell receptor beta chains from one sample, sequenced in a study of cytomegalovirus exposure and HLA in healthy donors. TCRdb's table, derived via immunoSEQ multiplex PCR, lists solely in-frame clones and lacks some. This table lists 150,000 to 200,000 clones. The sequencing sample was made of PBMCs. The origin of the receptors is a woman between 55 and 75 years old in good health and CMV-seronegative. Both conserved end residues are part of each CDR3. D genes are given only for firm matches.

d_gene	v_gene	len	j_gene	CDR3nt	CDR3aa
NA	TRBV29-1	12	TRBJ2-7	TGCAGCGTTCGTCACAGATCCTACGAGCAGTACTTC	CSVRHRSYEQYF
NA	TRBV9	15	TRBJ2-1	TGTGCCAGCAGCGTAAGGGCGGGGCCCTACAATGAGCAGTTCTTC	CASSVRAGPYNEQFF
NA	TRBV7-2	16	TRBJ1-5	TGTGCCAGCAGCCGTGCATCGGTCCGTAGCAATCAGCCCCAGCATTTT	CASSRASVRSNQPQHF
TRBD2	TRBV15	18	TRBJ2-1	TGTGCCACCAGCAGAAATCCCTTTCGGACTAGCGGTTACAATGAGCAGTTCTTC	CATSRNPFRTSGYNEQFF
NA	TRBV6-6	14	TRBJ2-3	TGTGCCAGCAGTTACTCGGCGGCCACAGATACGCAGTATTTT	CASSYSAATDTQYF
TRBD1	TRBV10-3	15	TRBJ1-1	TGTGCCATCACAACCGGGACAGGGCGTAGCACTGAAGCTTTCTTT	CAITTGTGRSTEAFF
TRBD2	TRBV9	19	TRBJ2-2	TGTGCCAGCAGCGTAGAGTTTTCGCTAGCGGGAGGGCTCACCGGGGAGCTGTTTTTT	CASSVEFSLAGGLTGELFF
TRBD2	TRBV7-6	15	TRBJ2-1	TGTGCCAGCAGCTTAGCTAGCGGGACCTACAATGAGCAGTTCTTC	CASSLASGTYNEQFF
NA	TRBV7-8	14	TRBJ1-3	TGTGCCAGCAGCCCGGACAGAACTGGAAACACCATATATTTT	CASSPDRTGNTIYF
TRBD1	TRBV5-4	18	TRBJ1-4	TGTGCCAGCAGCGACCGGACAGGGGGCCCTTCTACTAATGAAAAACTGTTTTTT	CASSDRTGGPSTNEKLFF
NA	TRBV19	15	TRBJ2-7	TGTGCCAGTAGCCTGTCGCGGGACAGCCCCTACGAGCAGTACTTC	CASSLSRDSPYEQYF
NA	TRBV5-6	14	TRBJ2-2	TGTGCCAGCAGCTTGGTTCAGAACACCGGGGAGCTGTTTTTT	CASSLVQNTGELFF
NA	TRBV15	13	TRBJ2-1	TGTGCCACCAGCGCTCAGGGTTACAATGAGCAGTTCTTC	CATSAQGYNEQFF
NA	TRBV7-9	15	TRBJ1-1	TGTGCCAGCAGCTTAGGGGAGGGGTATAGCACTGAAGCTTTCTTT	CASSLGEGYSTEAFF
NA	TRBV25-1	13	TRBJ1-1	TGTGCCAGCGGGGGGACTTCCAACACTGAAGCTTTCTTT	CASGGTSNTEAFF
NA	TRBV5-6	16	TRBJ1-5	TGTGCCAGCAGCCGCGCGGGCTCGGGGGGCAATCAGCCCCAGCATTTT	CASSRAGSGGNQPQHF
TRBD1	TRBV27	14	TRBJ1-2	TGTGCCAGCAGTTTAATCCGGGACAGGGAGAGCTACACCTTC	CASSLIRDRESYTF
NA	TRBV5-1	13	TRBJ1-2	TGCGCCAGCAGCTTGGGGGAGATGGGTGGCTACACCTTC	CASSLGEMGGYTF
TRBD1	TRBV9	14	TRBJ1-1	TGTGCCAGCAGCGCGACAGGGGGCAACACTGAAGCTTTCTTT	CASSATGGNTEAFF
NA	TRBV27	13	TRBJ2-5	TGTGCCAGCAGTTTGGAGGGCGGCGAGACCCAGTACTTC	CASSLEGGETQYF
TRBD1	TRBV6-5	14	TRBJ2-1	TGTGCCAGCAGTATGGGACAGGGGTACAATGAGCAGTTCTTC	CASSMGQGYNEQFF
TRBD1	TRBV19	15	TRBJ1-1	TGTGCCAGTAGTAATCACAGGGGTGGGAACACTGAAGCTTTCTTT	CASSNHRGGNTEAFF
TRBD1	TRBV7-2	14	TRBJ1-6	TGTGCCAGCAGCTTAAAAAGGAGGAAGGGACAGGGGGACTTT	CASSLKRRKGQGDF
NA	TRBV10-3	13	TRBJ2-7	TGTGCCATCAGTGACAGGGAAGCCTACGAGCAGTACTTC	CAISDREAYEQYF
NA	TRBV20-1	11	TRBJ2-7	TGCAGTGCTTTAACCGGGACACGGAGTAGCTTC	CSALTGTRSSF
NA	TRBV5-4	13	TRBJ1-1	TGTGCCAGCAGCCAGCTACAGGGCTTAGAAGCTTTCTTT	CASSQLQGLEAFF
TRBD2	TRBV7-6	15	TRBJ2-7	TGTGCCAGCAGCTCGAATAGCGGGAGTTTTTACGAGCAGTACTTC	CASSSNSGSFYEQYF
NA	TRBV7-2	14	TRBJ2-2	TGTGCCAGCAGCTTACGGCCAGGGTCCGGGGAGCTGTTTTTT	CASSLRPGSGELFF
TRBD1	TRBV19	15	TRBJ2-2	TGTGCCAGTAGGGGACAGGGGCGAAACACCGGGGAGCTGTTTTTT	CASRGQGRNTGELFF
NA	TRBV5-1	12	TRBJ2-5	TGCGCCAGCGGGCGGGATGGAGAGACCCAGTACTTC	CASGRDGETQYF
NA	TRBV25-1	17	TRBJ1-4	TGTGCCAGCAGTGACCCAGGACGTAAGGGGCAATCTGAAAAACTGTTTTTT	CASSDPGRKGQSEKLFF
NA	TRBV2	11	TRBJ1-2	TGTGCCAGCAGTGGGGGGAGGGGCTACACCTTC	CASSGGRGYTF
NA	TRBV2	11	TRBJ1-1	TGTGCCAGCACAGGGTACCCTGAAGCTTTCTTT	CASTGYPEAFF
TRBD1	TRBV4-2	17	TRBJ1-1	TGTGCCAGCAGCCAAAGAGCTACAGGGGGCATGAACACTGAAGCTTTCTTT	CASSQRATGGMNTEAFF
TRBD1	TRBV5-5	14	TRBJ1-5	TGTGCCAGCAGCCGCGGGACAGGGATATGGCCCCAGCATTTT	CASSRGTGIWPQHF
NA	TRBV7-9	15	TRBJ1-4	TGTGCCAGCAGTCGGGGTCAGGGGCCTAATGAAAAACTGTTTTTT	CASSRGQGPNEKLFF
TRBD1	TRBV7-8	14	TRBJ1-2	TGTGCCAGCAGCTTAGAGATCAGGGGGTATGGCTACACCTTC	CASSLEIRGYGYTF
TRBD1	TRBV5-1	13	TRBJ2-1	TGCGCCAGCAGCTTGGGACAGGGCGATGAGCAGTTCTTC	CASSLGQGDEQFF
TRBD2	TRBV7-3	13	TRBJ2-5	TGTGCCAGCGGGGGGGGAGCTCTTGAGACCCAGTACTTC	CASGGGALETQYF
NA	TRBV29-1	14	TRBJ1-1	TGCAGCGTTGGGAAGGGAGGTAAGAACACTGAAGCTTTCTTT	CSVGKGGKNTEAFF
NA	TRBV9	14	TRBJ1-1	TGTGCCAGCAGCTTCGGGGGGGTCAACACTGAAGCTTTCTTT	CASSFGGVNTEAFF
NA	TRBV7-8	16	TRBJ1-1	TGTGCCAGCAGCTCCCCTCCGGGGAATCTGGTTACTGAAGCTTTCTTT	CASSSPPGNLVTEAFF
NA	TRBV7-2	16	TRBJ1-4	TGTGCCAGCAGCCCCCCCGGGGGTGGCAGGTCTGAAAAACTGTTTTTT	CASSPPGGGRSEKLFF
TRBD1	TRBV6-1	14	TRBJ2-3	TGTGCCAGCGGGGACAGGGGGCGTACAGATACGCAGTATTTT	CASGDRGRTDTQYF
TRBD1	TRBV5-4	15	TRBJ1-1	TGTGCCAGCAACCTTCGGGACAGGGGTGACACTGAAGCTTTCTTT	CASNLRDRGDTEAFF
TRBD2	TRBV18	12	TRBJ2-1	TGTGCCAGCTCACCCGGGGGGAATGAGCAGTTCTTC	CASSPGGNEQFF
TRBD1	TRBV27	14	TRBJ1-4	TGTGCCAGCAGTCCGGGACAGGGGCCGGGAAAACTGTTTTTT	CASSPGQGPGKLFF
TRBD1	TRBV5-1	14	TRBJ1-6	TGCGCCAGCAGCTTGGGACAGGGGAATTCACCCCTCCACTTT	CASSLGQGNSPLHF
TRBD1	TRBV5-1	16	TRBJ2-1	TGCGCCAGCAGCTTTTATCTGGGGAACAGGGGAAATGAGCAGTTCTTC	CASSFYLGNRGNEQFF
NA	TRBV5-1	15	TRBJ2-7	TGCGCCAGCAGCTTAGTGGAGGGGGGGACCTACGAGCAGTACTTC	CASSLVEGGTYEQYF
TRBD1	TRBV19	16	TRBJ1-5	TGTGCCAGTAGTACCACCGGGACAGGGTACAATCAGCCCCAGCATTTT	CASSTTGTGYNQPQHF
NA	TRBV5-6	15	TRBJ1-6	TGTGCCAGCAGCCATTCAGGATCCTATAATTCACCCCTCCACTTT	CASSHSGSYNSPLHF
NA	TRBV4-2	15	TRBJ1-2	TGTGCCAGCAGCCAAGAAATCTCAGGTTTCTATGGCTACACCTTC	CASSQEISGFYGYTF
NA	TRBV7-2	16	TRBJ2-4	TGTGCCAGCAGCTTGCGGGGGCGCCGGGCCAAAAACATTCAGTACTTC	CASSLRGRRAKNIQYF
TRBD2	TRBV7-3	18	TRBJ2-1	TGTGCCAGCAGCTTAACTGGTGGGACTAGCGGGAGGGTTAATGAGCAGTTCTTC	CASSLTGGTSGRVNEQFF
TRBD1	TRBV9	14	TRBJ1-2	TGTGCCAGCAGCGAGGGACAGGCGATTGGGGGCTACACCTTC	CASSEGQAIGGYTF
NA	TRBV7-9	14	TRBJ2-1	TGTGCCAGCAGCTTAACTGTTTCCTACAATGAGCAGTTCTTC	CASSLTVSYNEQFF
NA	TRBV9	17	TRBJ1-2	TGTGCCAGCAGCCCACCGGGGAGGGCGTATAAAGGGTATGGCTACACCTTC	CASSPPGRAYKGYGYTF
TRBD1	TRBV11-2	15	TRBJ2-7	TGTGCCAGCAGCTTGCAACCGGGACAGGGATACGAGCAGTACTTC	CASSLQPGQGYEQYF